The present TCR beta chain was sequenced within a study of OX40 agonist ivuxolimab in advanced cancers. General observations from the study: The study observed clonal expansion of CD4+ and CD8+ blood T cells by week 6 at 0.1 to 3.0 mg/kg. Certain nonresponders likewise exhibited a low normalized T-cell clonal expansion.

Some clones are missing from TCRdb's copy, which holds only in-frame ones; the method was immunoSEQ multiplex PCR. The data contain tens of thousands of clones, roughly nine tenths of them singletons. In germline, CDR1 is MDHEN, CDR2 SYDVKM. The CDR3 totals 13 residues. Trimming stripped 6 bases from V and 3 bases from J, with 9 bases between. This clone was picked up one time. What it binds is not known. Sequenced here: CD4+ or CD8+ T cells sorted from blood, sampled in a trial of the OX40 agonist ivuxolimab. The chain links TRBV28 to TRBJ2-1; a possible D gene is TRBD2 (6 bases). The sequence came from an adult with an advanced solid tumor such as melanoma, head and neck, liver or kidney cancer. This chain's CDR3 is CASRLADYNEQFF. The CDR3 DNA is TGTGCCAGCAGACTAGCAGACTACAATGAGCAGTTCTTC.